This T cell receptor (beta chain) was obtained from a study of blood T cell repertoires in COVID-19. Repertoires were generated with immunoSEQ multiplex PCR, while TCRdb's copy carries only in-frame clones and drops some. The sample holds 60,000 to 75,000 clones, around 85% seen once. The CDR3 totals 14 residues. V lost 5 bases and J lost 2, with 10 bases in between. Per the germline V gene, CDR1 is SEHNR and CDR2 is FQNEAQ (reference sequence). This clone has more than one count but fewer than ten. Specimen: peripheral blood. This chain joins TRBV7-9 and TRBJ1-5; possible D gene TRBD1, 6 bases. This TCR was recovered from a woman aged 45-59 years with acute or convalescent COVID-19. CDR3 region: CASSQQGGNQPQHF. CDR3 in DNA: TGTGCCAGCAGCCAACAGGGAGGCAATCAGCCCCAGCATTTT.